This is a list of T cell receptor beta chains from one sample in a study of cytomegalovirus exposure and HLA in healthy donors. Profiled with immunoSEQ multiplex PCR; TCRdb holds only in-frame clones, not every one. Seen in this sample are roughly 150,000 clones; the ten most common clones hold around 1.5%. The source material was PBMCs. The receptors originated from a woman between 50 and 59 years old in good health and CMV-seronegative. Each CDR3 is given without its conserved first and last residue.

>TRBV18|TRBJ1-1|15
ASSPTARGTGGEGAF
>TRBV28|TRBJ2-7|11
ASSLSLSYEQY
>TRBV7-2|TRBJ1-4|11
ASSLGAREKLF
>TRBV28|TRBJ1-2|13
ASTPIQGIHYGYT
>TRBV18|TRBJ1-5|14
ASSPYGEYSNQPQH
>TRBV7-2|TRBJ2-2|17
ASSLYGLAGSGGTGELF
>TRBV6-5|TRBJ2-3|12
ASSPGLTTDTQY
>TRBV11-3|TRBJ1-6|15
ASSLAVWGTRAGALH
>TRBV28|TRBJ1-1|10
ASSFGGTEAF
>TRBV30|TRBJ2-3|13
AWSTGTGGSDTQY